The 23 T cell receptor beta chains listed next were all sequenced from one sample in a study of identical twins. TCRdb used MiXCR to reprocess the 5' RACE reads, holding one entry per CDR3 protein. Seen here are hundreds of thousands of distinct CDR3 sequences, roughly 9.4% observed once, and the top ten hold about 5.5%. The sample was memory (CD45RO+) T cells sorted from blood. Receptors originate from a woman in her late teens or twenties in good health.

In DNA, the CDR3 is TGTGCCAGCAGCCCCTGGGGCGGGATATCCTACAATGAGCAGTTCTTC. Protein: CASSPWGGISYNEQFF. The V and J genes are TRBV14 and TRBJ2-1; the D gene is possibly TRBD2 (6 bases). Trimming removed 4 bases from V and 1 base from J, with 14 bases in between. The CDR3 runs to 16 residues. Germline CDR1 reads SGHDN; CDR2 reads FVKESK.

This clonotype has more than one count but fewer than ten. The CDR3 DNA is TGTGCCATCAGGGGGGGGCAGAACACCGGGGAGCTGTTTTTT. Translating it yields CAIRGGQNTGELFF. V and J are TRBV10-3 and TRBJ2-2; a possible D gene is TRBD2 (7 bases). Germline V gene lookup returns CDR1 ENHRY and CDR2 SYGVKD. CDR3 length equals 14 residues. Trimming removed 6 bases from V and 1 base from J, with 9 bases in between.

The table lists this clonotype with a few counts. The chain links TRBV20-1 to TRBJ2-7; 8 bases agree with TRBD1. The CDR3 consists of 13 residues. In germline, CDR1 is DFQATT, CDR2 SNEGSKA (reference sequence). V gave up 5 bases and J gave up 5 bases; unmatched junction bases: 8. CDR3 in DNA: TGCAGTGCTTTAAAGACAGGGGCCAACGAGCAGTACTTC. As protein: CSALKTGANEQYF.

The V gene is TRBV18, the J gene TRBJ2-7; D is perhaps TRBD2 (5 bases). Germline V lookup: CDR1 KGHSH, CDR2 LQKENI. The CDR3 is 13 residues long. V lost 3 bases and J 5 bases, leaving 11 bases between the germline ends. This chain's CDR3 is CASSPREGNEQYF. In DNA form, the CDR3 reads TGTGCCAGCTCACCTAGAGAGGGTAACGAGCAGTACTTC.

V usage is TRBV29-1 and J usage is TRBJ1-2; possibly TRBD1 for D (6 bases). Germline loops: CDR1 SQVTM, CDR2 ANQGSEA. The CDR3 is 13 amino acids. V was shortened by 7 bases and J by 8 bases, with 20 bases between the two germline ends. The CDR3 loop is CSATPDSRAGYTF. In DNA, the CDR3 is TGCAGCGCCACCCCGGACAGCCGTGCCGGCTACACCTTC. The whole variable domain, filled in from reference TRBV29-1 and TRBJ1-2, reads SAVISQKPSRDICQRGTSLTIQCQVDSQVTMMFWYRQQPGQSLTLIATANQGSEATYESGFVIDKFPISRPNLTFSTLTVSNMSPEDSSIYLCSATPDSRAGYTFGSGTRLTVV.

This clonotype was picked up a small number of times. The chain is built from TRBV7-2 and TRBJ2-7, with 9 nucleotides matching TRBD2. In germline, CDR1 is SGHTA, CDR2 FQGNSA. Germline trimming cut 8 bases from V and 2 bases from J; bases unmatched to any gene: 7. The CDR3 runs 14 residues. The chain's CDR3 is CASRRVAGAYEQYF. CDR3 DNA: TGTGCCAGCCGGAGGGTAGCGGGGGCCTACGAGCAGTACTTC.

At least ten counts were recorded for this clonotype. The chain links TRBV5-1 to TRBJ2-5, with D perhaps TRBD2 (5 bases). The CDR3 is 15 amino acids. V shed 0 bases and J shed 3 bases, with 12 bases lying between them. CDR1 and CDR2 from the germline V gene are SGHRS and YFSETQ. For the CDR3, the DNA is TGCGCCAGCAGCTTGGATTTTAGCGACAAAGAGACCCAGTACTTC. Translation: CASSLDFSDKETQYF. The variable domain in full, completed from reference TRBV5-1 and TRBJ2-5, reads KAGVTQTPRYLIKTRGQQVTLSCSPISGHRSVSWYQQTPGQGLQFLFEYFSETQRNKGNFPGRFSGRQFSNSRSEMNVSTLELGDSALYLCASSLDFSDKETQYFGPGTRLLVL.

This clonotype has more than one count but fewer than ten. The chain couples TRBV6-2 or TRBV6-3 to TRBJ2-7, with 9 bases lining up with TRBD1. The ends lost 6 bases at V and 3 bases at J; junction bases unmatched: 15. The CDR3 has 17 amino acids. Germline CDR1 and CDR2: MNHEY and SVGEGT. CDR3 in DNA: TGTGCCAGCAGACCAGCCCTCAGTAACAGGGGGCTCTACGAGCAGTACTTC. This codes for CASRPALSNRGLYEQYF.

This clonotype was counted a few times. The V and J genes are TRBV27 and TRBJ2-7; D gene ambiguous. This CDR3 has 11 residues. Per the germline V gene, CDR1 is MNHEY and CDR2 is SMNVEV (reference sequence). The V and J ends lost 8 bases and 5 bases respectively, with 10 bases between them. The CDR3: CASGDFDEQYF. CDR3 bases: TGTGCCAGCGGGGATTTTGACGAGCAGTACTTC.

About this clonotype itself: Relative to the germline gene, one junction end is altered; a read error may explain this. This CDR3 reads CASTERSIETQYF. CDR3 DNA sequence: TGTGCCAGCACTGAAAGGTCGATCGAGACCCAGTACTTC. The rearrangement uses TRBV25-1 and TRBJ2-5; D unclear. Germline values: CDR1 MGHDK, CDR2 SYGVNS. The CDR3 is 13 amino acids.

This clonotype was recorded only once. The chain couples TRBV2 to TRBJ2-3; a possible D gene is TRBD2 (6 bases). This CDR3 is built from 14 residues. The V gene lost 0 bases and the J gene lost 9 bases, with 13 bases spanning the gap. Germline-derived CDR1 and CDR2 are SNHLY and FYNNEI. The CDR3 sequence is CASSEARSSETQYF. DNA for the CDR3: TGTGCCAGCAGTGAAGCGCGATCTAGCGAGACGCAGTATTTT.

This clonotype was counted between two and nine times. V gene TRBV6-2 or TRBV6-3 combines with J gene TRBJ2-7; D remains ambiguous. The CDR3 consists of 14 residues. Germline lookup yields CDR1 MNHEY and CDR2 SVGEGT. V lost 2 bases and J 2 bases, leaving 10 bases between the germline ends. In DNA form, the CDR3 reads TGTGCCAGCAGTTACCGCGGATTTACCTACGAGCAGTACTTC. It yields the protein CASSYRGFTYEQYF.

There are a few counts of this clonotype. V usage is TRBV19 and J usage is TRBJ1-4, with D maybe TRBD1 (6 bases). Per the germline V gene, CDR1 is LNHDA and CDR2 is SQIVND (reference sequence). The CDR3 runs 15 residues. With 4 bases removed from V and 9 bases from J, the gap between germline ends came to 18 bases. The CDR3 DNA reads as TGTGCCAGTAGTAGGAGCGCAGGGGAAGGGAAAAAACTGTTTTTT. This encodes CASSRSAGEGKKLFF.

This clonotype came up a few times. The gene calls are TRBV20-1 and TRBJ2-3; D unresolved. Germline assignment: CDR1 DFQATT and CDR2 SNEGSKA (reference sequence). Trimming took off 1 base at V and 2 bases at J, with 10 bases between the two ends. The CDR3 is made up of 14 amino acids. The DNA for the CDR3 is TGCAGTGCTAGAGGGTCGGTACACACAGATACGCAGTATTTT. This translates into CSARGSVHTDTQYF.

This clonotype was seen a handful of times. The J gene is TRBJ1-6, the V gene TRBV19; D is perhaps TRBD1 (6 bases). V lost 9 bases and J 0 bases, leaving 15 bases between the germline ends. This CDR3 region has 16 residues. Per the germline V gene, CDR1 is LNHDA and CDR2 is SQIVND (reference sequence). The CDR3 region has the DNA TGTGCCAGCGCGGATACAGGGAGCTCCTATAATTCACCCCTCCACTTT. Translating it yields CASADTGSSYNSPLHF.

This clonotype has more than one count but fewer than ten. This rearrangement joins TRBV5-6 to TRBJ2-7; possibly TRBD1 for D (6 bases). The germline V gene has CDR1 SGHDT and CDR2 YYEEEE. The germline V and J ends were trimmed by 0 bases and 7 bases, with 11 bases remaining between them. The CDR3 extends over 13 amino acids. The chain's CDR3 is CASSLALGGEQYF. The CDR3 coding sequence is TGTGCCAGCAGCTTGGCTTTAGGGGGAGAGCAGTACTTC.

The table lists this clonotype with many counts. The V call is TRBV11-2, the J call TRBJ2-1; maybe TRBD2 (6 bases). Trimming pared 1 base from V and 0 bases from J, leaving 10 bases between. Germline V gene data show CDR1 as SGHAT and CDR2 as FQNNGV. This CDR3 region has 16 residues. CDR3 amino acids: CASSLGGEVSYNEQFF. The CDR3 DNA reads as TGTGCCAGCAGCTTAGGGGGGGAGGTCTCCTACAATGAGCAGTTCTTC.

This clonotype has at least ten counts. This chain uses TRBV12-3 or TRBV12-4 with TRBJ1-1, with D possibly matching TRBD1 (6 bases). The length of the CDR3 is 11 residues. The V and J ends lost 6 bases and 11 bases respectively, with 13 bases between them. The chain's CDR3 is CASSSGDRAFF. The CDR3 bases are TGTGCCAGCAGCTCAGGGGATCGGGCTTTCTTT.

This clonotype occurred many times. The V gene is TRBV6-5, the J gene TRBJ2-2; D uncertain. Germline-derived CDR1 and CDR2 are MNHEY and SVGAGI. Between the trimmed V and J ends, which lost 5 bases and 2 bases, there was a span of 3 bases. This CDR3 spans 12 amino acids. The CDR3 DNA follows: TGTGCCAGCAGTAAAAACACCGGGGAGCTGTTTTTT. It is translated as CASSKNTGELFF.

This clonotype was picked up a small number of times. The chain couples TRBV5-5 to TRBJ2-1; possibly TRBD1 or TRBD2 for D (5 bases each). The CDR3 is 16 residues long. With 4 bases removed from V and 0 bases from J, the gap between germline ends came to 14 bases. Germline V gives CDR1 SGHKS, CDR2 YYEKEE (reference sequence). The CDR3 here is CASSGGPYSSYNEQFF. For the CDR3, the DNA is TGTGCCAGCAGCGGGGGACCGTATAGCTCCTACAATGAGCAGTTCTTC. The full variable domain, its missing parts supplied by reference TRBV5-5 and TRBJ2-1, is DAGVTQSPTHLIKTRGQQVTLRCSPISGHKSVSWYQQVLGQGPQFIFQYYEKEERGRGNFPDRFSARQFPNYSSELNVNALLLGDSALYLCASSGGPYSSYNEQFFGPGTRLTVL.

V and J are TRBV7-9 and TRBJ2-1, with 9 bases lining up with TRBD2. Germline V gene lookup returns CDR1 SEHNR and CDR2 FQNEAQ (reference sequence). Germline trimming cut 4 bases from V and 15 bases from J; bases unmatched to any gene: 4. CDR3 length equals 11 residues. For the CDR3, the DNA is TGTGCCAGCAGCTCGACTAGCGGCCGGTTCTTC. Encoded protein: CASSSTSGRFF.

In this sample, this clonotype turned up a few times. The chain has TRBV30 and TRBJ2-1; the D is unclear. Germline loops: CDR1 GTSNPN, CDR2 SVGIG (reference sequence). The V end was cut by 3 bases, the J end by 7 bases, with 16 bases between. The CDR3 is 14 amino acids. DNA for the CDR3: TGTGCCTGGAGGGAAGGACCGCTCCAAAATGAGCAGTTCTTC. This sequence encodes CAWREGPLQNEQFF.

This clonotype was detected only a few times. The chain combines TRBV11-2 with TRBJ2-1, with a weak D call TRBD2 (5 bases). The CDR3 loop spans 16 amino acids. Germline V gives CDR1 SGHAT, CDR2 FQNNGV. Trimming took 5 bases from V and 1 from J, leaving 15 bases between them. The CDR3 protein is CASSLGGSGSYNEQFF. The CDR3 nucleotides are TGTGCCAGCAGCCTCGGTGGGAGTGGGTCCTACAATGAGCAGTTCTTC. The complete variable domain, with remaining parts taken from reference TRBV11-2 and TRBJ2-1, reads EAGVAQSPRYKIIEKRQSVAFWCNPISGHATLYWYQQILGQGPKLLIQFQNNGVVDDSQLPKDRFSAERLKGVDSTLKIQPAKLEDSAVYLCASSLGGSGSYNEQFFGPGTRLTVL.